The rows below give T cell receptor beta chains drawn from one sample of a study of T cells after yellow fever vaccination. Each CDR3 protein is one row after TCRdb ran MiXCR on the 5' RACE reads. The sample holds 510,000 or so distinct CDR3 sequences, around 21% seen once. The material was PBMCs, obtained 15 days after the yellow fever booster vaccination. All receptors derive from a man aged 30 to 39 who received the YFV17D yellow fever vaccine. CDR3s include the opening cysteine and the closing phenylalanine or tryptophan. D genes are given only for firm matches. The size of a clone is reported for some rows only, either as once, few or many, or as a class for expanded clones.

V gene: TRBV20-1; D gene: .; clone size: .; J gene: TRBJ2-7; CDR3 DNA: TGCAGTGCTGGAGGCGGGGAGAGGTTAACCTACGAGCAGTACTTC; CDR3 protein: CSAGGGERLTYEQYF
V gene: TRBV7-2; D gene: TRBD2; clone size: .; J gene: TRBJ2-1; CDR3 DNA: TGTGCCAGCAGCTATAGCGGGAGCGGGGAGCAGTTCTTC; CDR3 protein: CASSYSGSGEQFF
V gene: TRBV7-9; D gene: .; clone size: few; J gene: TRBJ2-5; CDR3 DNA: TGTGCCAGCAGCTCATGGAACCAAGAGACCCAGTACTTC; CDR3 protein: CASSSWNQETQYF
V gene: TRBV20-1; D gene: TRBD2; clone size: .; J gene: TRBJ2-4; CDR3 DNA: TGCAGTGCAGCCGGGACTAGCGAAGCCAAAAACATTCAGTACTTC; CDR3 protein: CSAAGTSEAKNIQYF
V gene: TRBV30; D gene: .; clone size: .; J gene: TRBJ1-2; CDR3 DNA: TGTGCCTGGACCTCCGGGGGGTGGGGCGGCTACACCTTC; CDR3 protein: CAWTSGGWGGYTF
V gene: TRBV5-1; D gene: .; clone size: few; J gene: TRBJ1-1; CDR3 DNA: TGCGCCAGCAGCTTGGCCCATGTAGCAAATGAAGCTTTCTTT; CDR3 protein: CASSLAHVANEAFF
V gene: TRBV20-1; D gene: TRBD2; clone size: .; J gene: TRBJ2-2; CDR3 DNA: TGCAGTGCTAGCAGGGCCTCGGGGACTAGCGGGAGGGGGTGGTACACCGGGGAGCTGTTTTTT; CDR3 protein: CSASRASGTSGRGWYTGELFF
V gene: TRBV18; D gene: TRBD2; clone size: few; J gene: TRBJ2-1; CDR3 DNA: TGTGCCAGCTCACCGTTTGGGACTAGCGGATACAATGAGCAGTTCTTC; CDR3 protein: CASSPFGTSGYNEQFF
V gene: TRBV7-2; D gene: .; clone size: .; J gene: TRBJ2-1; CDR3 DNA: TGTGCCAGCAGGAAGGAAGGCAATGAGCAGTTCTTC; CDR3 protein: CASRKEGNEQFF
V gene: TRBV5-1; D gene: .; clone size: .; J gene: TRBJ1-2; CDR3 DNA: TGCGCCAGCAGCTTGGGGGGGTTCGGCTACACCTTC; CDR3 protein: CASSLGGFGYTF
V gene: TRBV6-1; D gene: .; clone size: few; J gene: TRBJ2-1; CDR3 DNA: TGTGCCAGCAACCGACTGGTTGGGGATGAGCAGTTCTTC; CDR3 protein: CASNRLVGDEQFF
V gene: TRBV5-5; D gene: .; clone size: few; J gene: TRBJ1-6; CDR3 DNA: TGTGCCAGCAGCCGGGAGATTAATTCACCCCTCCACTTT; CDR3 protein: CASSREINSPLHF
V gene: TRBV7-2; D gene: TRBD1; clone size: few; J gene: TRBJ1-1; CDR3 DNA: TGTGCCAGCAGCAGACAGGGGGGCGTACCTGAAGCTTTCTTT; CDR3 protein: CASSRQGGVPEAFF
V gene: TRBV7-6; D gene: TRBD1; clone size: few; J gene: TRBJ1-4; CDR3 DNA: TGTGCCAGCAGCGCCCGACAGGGGAATGAAAAACTGTTTTTT; CDR3 protein: CASSARQGNEKLFF
V gene: TRBV7-9; D gene: .; clone size: .; J gene: TRBJ1-4; CDR3 DNA: TGTGCCAGCAGCTTAGCGTCAGGGAGATCAGGTGAAAAACTGTTTTTT; CDR3 protein: CASSLASGRSGEKLFF
V gene: TRBV4-2; D gene: .; clone size: .; J gene: TRBJ2-7; CDR3 DNA: TGTGCCAGCAGCCAAGAGCTTACGGCGGGAAGCTTCTACGAGCAGTACTTC; CDR3 protein: CASSQELTAGSFYEQYF
V gene: TRBV11-2; D gene: .; clone size: .; J gene: TRBJ2-7; CDR3 DNA: TGTGCCAGCAGCTCCACCCCTCTCTACGAGCAGTACTTC; CDR3 protein: CASSSTPLYEQYF
V gene: TRBV5-1; D gene: .; clone size: .; J gene: TRBJ2-7; CDR3 DNA: TGCGCCAGCAGCTTGGACGTAGGAGGTAGCGCCTACGAGCAGTACTTC; CDR3 protein: CASSLDVGGSAYEQYF
V gene: TRBV7-9; D gene: .; clone size: .; J gene: TRBJ2-1; CDR3 DNA: TGTGCCAGCAGCGTAGACTCCACCCAAGAGCACTTC; CDR3 protein: CASSVDSTQEHF
V gene: TRBV2; D gene: .; clone size: few; J gene: TRBJ2-7; CDR3 DNA: TGTGCCAGCAGCCAAGGCCCACCTGCGGCCAGTCAGCAGTACTTC; CDR3 protein: CASSQGPPAASQQYF
V gene: TRBV20-1; D gene: .; clone size: .; J gene: TRBJ2-1; CDR3 DNA: TGCAGTGCTGACGTAGGGACTTCTTACAATGAGCAGTTCTTC; CDR3 protein: CSADVGTSYNEQFF
V gene: TRBV7-2; D gene: TRBD2; clone size: few; J gene: TRBJ2-3; CDR3 DNA: TGTGCCAGCACCACCGGGCGGTTAGCGGGAGTCGATACGCAGTATTTT; CDR3 protein: CASTTGRLAGVDTQYF
V gene: TRBV20-1; D gene: .; clone size: many; J gene: TRBJ1-5; CDR3 DNA: TGCAGTGCTAGTTCGGTCTCAAATAGCAATCAGCCCCAGCATTTT; CDR3 protein: CSASSVSNSNQPQHF
V gene: TRBV20-1; D gene: TRBD2; clone size: .; J gene: TRBJ2-7; CDR3 DNA: TGCAGTGCTGGAGCCTGGGGTGCGGGAGTGAGAGTCTACGAGCAGTACTTC; CDR3 protein: CSAGAWGAGVRVYEQYF
V gene: TRBV18; D gene: TRBD1; clone size: few; J gene: TRBJ1-4; CDR3 DNA: TGTGCCAGCTCACGCACAGGGGAGGAAAAACTGTTTTTT; CDR3 protein: CASSRTGEEKLFF
V gene: TRBV6-1; D gene: TRBD2; clone size: few; J gene: TRBJ2-7; CDR3 DNA: TGTGCCAGCACTGTGACTAGCGGGGCCTACGAGCAGTACTTC; CDR3 protein: CASTVTSGAYEQYF
V gene: TRBV5-5; D gene: TRBD1; clone size: few; J gene: TRBJ2-7; CDR3 DNA: TGTGCCAGCAGCCCTCAGGGGGCTGGCGAGCAGTACTTC; CDR3 protein: CASSPQGAGEQYF
V gene: TRBV19; D gene: .; clone size: few; J gene: TRBJ2-3; CDR3 DNA: TGTGCCAGCAGGTATACAGATACGCAGTATTTT; CDR3 protein: CASRYTDTQYF